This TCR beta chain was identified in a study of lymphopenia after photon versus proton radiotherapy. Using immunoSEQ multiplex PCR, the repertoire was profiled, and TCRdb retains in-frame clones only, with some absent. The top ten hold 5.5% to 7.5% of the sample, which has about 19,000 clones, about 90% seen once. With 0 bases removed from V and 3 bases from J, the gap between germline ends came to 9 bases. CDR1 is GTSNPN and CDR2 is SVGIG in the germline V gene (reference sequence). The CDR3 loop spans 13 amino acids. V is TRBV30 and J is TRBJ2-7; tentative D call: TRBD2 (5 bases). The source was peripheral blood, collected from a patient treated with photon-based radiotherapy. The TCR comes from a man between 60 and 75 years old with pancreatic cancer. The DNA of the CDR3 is TGTGCCTGGAGTGTACGCGGGCTCTACGAGCAGTACTTC. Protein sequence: CAWSVRGLYEQYF.